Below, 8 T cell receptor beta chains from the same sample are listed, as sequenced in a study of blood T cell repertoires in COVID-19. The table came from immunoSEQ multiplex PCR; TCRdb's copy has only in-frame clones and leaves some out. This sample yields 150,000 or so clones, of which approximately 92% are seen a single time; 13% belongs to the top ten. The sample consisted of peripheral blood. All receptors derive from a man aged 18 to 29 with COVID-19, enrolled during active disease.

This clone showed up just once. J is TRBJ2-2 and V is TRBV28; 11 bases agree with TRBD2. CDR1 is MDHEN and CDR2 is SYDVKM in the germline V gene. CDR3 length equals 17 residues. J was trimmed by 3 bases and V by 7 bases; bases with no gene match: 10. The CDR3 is CASTLGGTSGYTGELFF. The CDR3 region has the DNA TGTGCCAGCACCCTAGGAGGGACTAGCGGCTACACCGGGGAGCTGTTTTTT.

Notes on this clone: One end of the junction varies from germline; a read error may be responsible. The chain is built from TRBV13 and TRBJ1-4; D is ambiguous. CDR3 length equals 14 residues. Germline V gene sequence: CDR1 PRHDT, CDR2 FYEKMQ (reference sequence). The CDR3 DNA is TGTGCCAGCAGCTTAGGGAGGGAGAATGAAAAACTGCTTTTT. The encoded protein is CASSLGRENEKLLF.

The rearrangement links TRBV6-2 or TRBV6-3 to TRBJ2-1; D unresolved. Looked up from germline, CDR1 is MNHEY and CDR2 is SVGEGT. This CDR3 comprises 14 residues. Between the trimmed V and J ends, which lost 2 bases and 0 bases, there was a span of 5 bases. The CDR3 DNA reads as TGTGCCAGCAGTTACCGCGTCTCCTACAATGAGCAGTTCTTC. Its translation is CASSYRVSYNEQFF.

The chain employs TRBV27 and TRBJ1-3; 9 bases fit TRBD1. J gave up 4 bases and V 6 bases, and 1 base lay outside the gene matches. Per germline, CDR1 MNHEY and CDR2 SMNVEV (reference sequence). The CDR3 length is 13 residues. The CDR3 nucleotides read TGTGCCAGCAGAGGGACAGGGGGAAACACCATATATTTT. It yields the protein CASRGTGGNTIYF.

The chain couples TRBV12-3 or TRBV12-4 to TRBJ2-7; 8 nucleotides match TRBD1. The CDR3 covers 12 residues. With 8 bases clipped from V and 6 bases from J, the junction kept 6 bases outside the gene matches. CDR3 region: CASGQGLGEQYF. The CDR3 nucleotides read TGTGCCAGCGGACAGGGTCTGGGCGAGCAGTACTTC.

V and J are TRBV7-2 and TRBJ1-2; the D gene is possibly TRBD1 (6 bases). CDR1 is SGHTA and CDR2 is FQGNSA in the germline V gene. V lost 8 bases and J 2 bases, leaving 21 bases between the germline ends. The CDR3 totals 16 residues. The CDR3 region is CASSLEGGRGNYGYTF. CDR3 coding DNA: TGTGCCAGCTCTCTAGAGGGGGGGAGGGGAAACTATGGCTACACCTTC.

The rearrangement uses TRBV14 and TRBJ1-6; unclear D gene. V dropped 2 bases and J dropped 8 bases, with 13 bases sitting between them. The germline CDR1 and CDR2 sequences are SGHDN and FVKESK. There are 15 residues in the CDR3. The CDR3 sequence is CASSQLSLGDSPLHF. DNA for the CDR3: TGTGCCAGCAGCCAACTCTCCCTCGGGGATTCACCCCTCCACTTT.

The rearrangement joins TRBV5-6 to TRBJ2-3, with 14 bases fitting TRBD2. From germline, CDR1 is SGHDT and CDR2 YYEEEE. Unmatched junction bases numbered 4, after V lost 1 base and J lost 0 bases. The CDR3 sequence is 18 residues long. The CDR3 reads CASSLTTSGGVSTDTQYF. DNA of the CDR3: TGTGCCAGCAGCTTGACGACTAGCGGGGGGGTGAGCACAGATACGCAGTATTTT.